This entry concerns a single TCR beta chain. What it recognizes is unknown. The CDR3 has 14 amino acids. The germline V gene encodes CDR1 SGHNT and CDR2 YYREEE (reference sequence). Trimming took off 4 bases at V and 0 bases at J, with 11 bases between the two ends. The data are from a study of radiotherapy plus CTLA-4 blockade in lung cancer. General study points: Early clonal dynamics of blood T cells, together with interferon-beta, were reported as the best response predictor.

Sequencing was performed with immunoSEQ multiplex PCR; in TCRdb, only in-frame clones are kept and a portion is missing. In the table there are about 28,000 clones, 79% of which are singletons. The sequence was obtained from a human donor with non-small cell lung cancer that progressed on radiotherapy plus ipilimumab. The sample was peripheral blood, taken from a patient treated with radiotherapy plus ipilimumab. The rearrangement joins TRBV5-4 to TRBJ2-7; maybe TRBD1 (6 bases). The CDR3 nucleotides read TGTGCCAGCAGCCTGACAGGAAACTCCTACGAGCAGTACTTC. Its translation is CASSLTGNSYEQYF.